This T cell receptor beta chain was retrieved from a study of shared clonotypes between healthy human individuals. Overall study context: With ages of 18 to 49, the donors were a couple of women and a few men. Study findings and constraints: Naive subsets, compared against memory subsets, generally had larger estimated richness values. An anticipated effect of sequencing depth on clonotype sharing among donors was recognized.

In the naive CD8 group, cells lacked CD45RO and were positively selected for CCR7, so terminally differentiated effector memory CD45RA+ cells were left out. Genomic DNA of every subset was divided equally among multiple immunoSEQ plates. Repertoires were generated with immunoSEQ multiplex PCR, while TCRdb's copy carries only in-frame clones and drops some. Seen here are about 600,000 clones, 95% observed once, and the top ten hold roughly 0.1%. CDR1 SGHDN and CDR2 FVKESK come from the germline V gene. Between the trimmed V and J ends, which lost 5 bases and 0 bases, there was a span of 6 bases. The CDR3 has 13 residues. With respect to this clone: Its specificity is unknown.

The source of this sequence is a woman in her 30s in good health. The sequenced material came from naive CD8+ T cells sorted from blood. The chain recombines TRBV14 with TRBJ2-3; D gene ambiguous. The CDR3 nucleotides are TGTGCCAGCAGCTATGACAGCACAGATACGCAGTATTTT. It specifies CASSYDSTDTQYF.